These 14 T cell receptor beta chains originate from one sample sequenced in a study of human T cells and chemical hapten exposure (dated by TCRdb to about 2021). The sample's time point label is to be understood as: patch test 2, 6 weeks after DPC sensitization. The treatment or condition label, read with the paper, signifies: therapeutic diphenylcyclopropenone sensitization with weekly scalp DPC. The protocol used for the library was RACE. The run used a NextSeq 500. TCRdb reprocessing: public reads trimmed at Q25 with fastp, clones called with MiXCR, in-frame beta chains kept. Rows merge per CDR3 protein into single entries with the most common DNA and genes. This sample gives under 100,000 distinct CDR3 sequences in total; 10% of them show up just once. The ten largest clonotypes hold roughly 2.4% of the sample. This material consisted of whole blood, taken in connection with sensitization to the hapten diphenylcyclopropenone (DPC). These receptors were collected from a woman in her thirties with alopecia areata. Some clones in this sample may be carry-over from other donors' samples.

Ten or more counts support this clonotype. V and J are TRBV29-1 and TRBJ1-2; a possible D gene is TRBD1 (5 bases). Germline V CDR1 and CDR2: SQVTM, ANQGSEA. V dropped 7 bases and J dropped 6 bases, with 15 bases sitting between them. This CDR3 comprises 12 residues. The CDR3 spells CSGEIGTDGYTF. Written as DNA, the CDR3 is TGCAGCGGCGAGATTGGGACGGATGGCTACACCTTC.

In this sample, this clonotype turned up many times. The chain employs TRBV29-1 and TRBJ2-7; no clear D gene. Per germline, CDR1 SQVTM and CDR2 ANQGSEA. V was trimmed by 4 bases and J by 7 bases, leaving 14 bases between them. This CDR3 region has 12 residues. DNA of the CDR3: TGCAGCGTTGTCGGATCGGCTGGTGAGCAGTACTTC. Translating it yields CSVVGSAGEQYF.

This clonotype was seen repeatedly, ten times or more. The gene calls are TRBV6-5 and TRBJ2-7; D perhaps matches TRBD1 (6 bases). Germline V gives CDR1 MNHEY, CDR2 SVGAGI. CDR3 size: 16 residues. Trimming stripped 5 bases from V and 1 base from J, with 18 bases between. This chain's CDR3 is CASSTSQGRGSYEQYF. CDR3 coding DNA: TGTGCCAGCAGTACTTCACAGGGTAGAGGGTCCTACGAGCAGTACTTC.

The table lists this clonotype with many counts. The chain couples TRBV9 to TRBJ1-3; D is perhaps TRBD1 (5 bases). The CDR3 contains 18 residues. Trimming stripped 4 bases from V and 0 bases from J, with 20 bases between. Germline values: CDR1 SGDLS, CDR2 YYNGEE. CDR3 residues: CASSSPVGGTTSGNTIYF. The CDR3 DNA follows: TGTGCCAGCAGCAGCCCGGTGGGGGGTACAACCTCTGGAAACACCATATATTTT.

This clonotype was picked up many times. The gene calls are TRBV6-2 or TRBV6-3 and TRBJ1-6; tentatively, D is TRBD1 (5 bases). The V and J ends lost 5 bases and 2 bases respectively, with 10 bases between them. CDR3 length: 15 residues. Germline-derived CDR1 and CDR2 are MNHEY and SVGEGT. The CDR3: CASSTDRPYNSPLHF. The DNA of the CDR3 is TGTGCCAGCAGTACCGACAGACCCTATAATTCACCCCTCCACTTT.

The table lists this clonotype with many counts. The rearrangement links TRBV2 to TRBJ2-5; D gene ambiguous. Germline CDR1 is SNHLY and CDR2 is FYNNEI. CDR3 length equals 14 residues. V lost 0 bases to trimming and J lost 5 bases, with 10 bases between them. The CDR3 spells CASSEASGIETQYF. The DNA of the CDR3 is TGTGCCAGCAGTGAAGCTAGTGGGATCGAGACCCAGTACTTC.

CDR3 sequence: CASSFWGATGNTIYF. CDR3 sequence (DNA): TGTGCCAGCAGTTTCTGGGGGGCGACCGGAAACACCATATATTTT. The chain is built from TRBV12-3 or TRBV12-4 and TRBJ1-3, with D possibly matching TRBD1 (6 bases). CDR3 size: 15 residues. The ends were cut back, 3 bases at V and 4 bases at J, with 13 bases in the middle.

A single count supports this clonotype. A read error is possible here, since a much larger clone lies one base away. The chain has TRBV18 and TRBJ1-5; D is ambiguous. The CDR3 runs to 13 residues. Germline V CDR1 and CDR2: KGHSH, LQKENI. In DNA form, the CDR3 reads TGTGTCAGCTCGCGGGGTGAGAATCAGCCCCAGCATTTT. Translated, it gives CVSSRGENQPQHF.

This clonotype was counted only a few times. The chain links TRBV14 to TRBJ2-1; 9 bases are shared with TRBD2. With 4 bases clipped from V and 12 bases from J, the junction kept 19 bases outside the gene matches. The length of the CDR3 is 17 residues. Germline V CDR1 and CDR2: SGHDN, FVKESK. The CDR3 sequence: CASSPLVGGGLAKGQFF. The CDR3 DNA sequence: TGTGCCAGCAGCCCCTTAGTCGGGGGAGGACTAGCGAAAGGGCAGTTCTTC.

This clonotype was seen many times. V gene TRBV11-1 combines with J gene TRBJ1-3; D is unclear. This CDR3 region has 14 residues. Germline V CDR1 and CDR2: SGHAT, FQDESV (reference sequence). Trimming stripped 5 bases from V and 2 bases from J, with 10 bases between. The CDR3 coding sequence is TGTGCCAGCAGCAATCAACAGACTGGAAACACCATATATTTT. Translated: CASSNQQTGNTIYF.

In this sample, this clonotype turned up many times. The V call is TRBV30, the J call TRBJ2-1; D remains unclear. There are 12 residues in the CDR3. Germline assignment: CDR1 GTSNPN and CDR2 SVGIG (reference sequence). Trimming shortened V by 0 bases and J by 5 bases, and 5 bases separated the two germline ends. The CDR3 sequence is CAWSVFHNEQFF. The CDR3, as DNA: TGTGCCTGGAGTGTATTCCACAATGAGCAGTTCTTC.

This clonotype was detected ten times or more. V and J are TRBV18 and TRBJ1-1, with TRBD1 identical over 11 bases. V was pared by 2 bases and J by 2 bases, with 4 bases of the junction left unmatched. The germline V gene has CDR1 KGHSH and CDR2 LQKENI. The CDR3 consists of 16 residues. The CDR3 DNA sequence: TGTGCCAGCTCACCAAAGGGACAGGGGGGAAACACTGAAGCTTTCTTT. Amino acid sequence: CASSPKGQGGNTEAFF.

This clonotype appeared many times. CDR3 protein: CASSVLAEGYTF. The CDR3 DNA sequence: TGTGCCAGCAGTGTTTTAGCGGAAGGCTACACCTTC. This chain joins TRBV2 and TRBJ1-2, with D unclear. Germline loops: CDR1 SNHLY, CDR2 FYNNEI. The CDR3 loop spans 12 amino acids. Trimming cost V 4 bases and J 8 bases, with 11 bases left between them. The entire variable domain, with the rest obtained from reference TRBV2 and TRBJ1-2, is as follows: EPEVTQTPSHQVTQMGQEVILRCVPISNHLYFYWYRQILGQKVEFLVSFYNNEISEKSEIFDDQFSVERPDGSNFTLKIRSTKLEDSAMYFCASSVLAEGYTFGSGTRLTVV.

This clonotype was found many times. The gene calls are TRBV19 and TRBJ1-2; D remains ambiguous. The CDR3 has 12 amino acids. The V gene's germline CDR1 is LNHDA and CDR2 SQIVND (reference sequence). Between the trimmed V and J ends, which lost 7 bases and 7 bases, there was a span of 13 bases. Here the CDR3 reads CASNNRAGGYTF. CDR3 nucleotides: TGTGCCAGTAACAACCGGGCAGGTGGCTACACCTTC.